The entry below describes one T cell receptor beta chain. Other nucleotide sequences in the sample specify the same CDR3. This CDR3 is built from 12 residues. Germline-derived CDR1 and CDR2 are SEHNR and FQNEAQ (reference sequence). V lost 3 bases and J lost 5, with 5 bases in between. TCRdb's copy holds only in-frame clones and misses some; the assay was immunoSEQ multiplex PCR. The data contain roughly 180,000 clones, 91% of them seen just once; the ten biggest clones take up just over 2%. This sample was included in a study of control samples from healthy donors and cancer patients. This receptor was taken from a woman aged 35 to 49 in good health. This chain links TRBV7-9 with TRBJ2-1; no clear D. The sequenced material came from blood. CDR3 in amino acids: CASSFGDNEQFF. CDR3 nucleotides: TGTGCCAGCAGCTTCGGAGACAATGAGCAGTTCTTC.